Given below is one TCR beta chain in context. Assay: immunoSEQ multiplex PCR; the TCRdb copy retains only in-frame clones and omits some. There are over 100,000 clones in the sample; around 89% occur only once, and about 4.1% lies in the top ten. This record belongs to a study of blood T cell repertoires in COVID-19. Study details: T cells, B-cell-depleted T cells, or PBMCs supplied cDNA or gDNA.

This CDR3 contains 13 residues. Looked up from germline, CDR1 is MNHEY and CDR2 is SVGAGI. V lost 7 bases, J lost 7 bases, and 11 bases lay in between. This clonotype originated in a man in his sixties with COVID-19, enrolled during active disease. The chain carries TRBV6-5 and TRBJ1-6; D not resolved. The material sequenced was peripheral blood. CDR3 DNA sequence: TGTGCCAGCAAGGAGGAAGGGAATTCACCCCTCCACTTT. This gives the protein CASKEEGNSPLHF.